What follows is one T cell receptor beta chain and its context. The data were taken from a study of control samples from healthy donors and cancer patients. Germline CDR1 is SGDLS and CDR2 is YYNGEE. The CDR3 runs 17 residues. V lost 0 bases to trimming and J lost 1 base; unmatched junction nucleotides: 4. Repertoires were generated with immunoSEQ multiplex PCR, while TCRdb's copy carries only in-frame clones and drops some. Of roughly 95,000 clones detected, approximately 86% appear once; the ten largest clones hold 13% to 15%. Sequences were obtained from blood. The chain has TRBV9 and TRBJ2-5; 12 positions agree with TRBD2. The TCR comes from a young man in good health. The CDR3 coding sequence is TGTGCCAGCAGCGTAGGGGGACTAGCGGGCCTCCAAGAGACCCAGTACTTC. Its translation is CASSVGGLAGLQETQYF.